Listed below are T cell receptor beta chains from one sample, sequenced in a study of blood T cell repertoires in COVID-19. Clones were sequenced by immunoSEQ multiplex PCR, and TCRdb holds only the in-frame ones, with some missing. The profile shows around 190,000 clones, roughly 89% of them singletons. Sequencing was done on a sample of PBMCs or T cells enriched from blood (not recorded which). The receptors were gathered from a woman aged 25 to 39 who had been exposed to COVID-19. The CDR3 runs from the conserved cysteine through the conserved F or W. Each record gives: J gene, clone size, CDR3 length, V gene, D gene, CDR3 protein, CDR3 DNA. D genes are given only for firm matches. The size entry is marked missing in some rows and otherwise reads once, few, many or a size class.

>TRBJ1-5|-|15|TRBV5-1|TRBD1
CASSFGTGADQPQHF
TGCGCCAGCAGCTTTGGAACAGGGGCTGATCAGCCCCAGCATTTT
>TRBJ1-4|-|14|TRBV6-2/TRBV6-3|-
CASSWTYRHEKLFF
TGTGCCAGCAGCTGGACTTATCGGCATGAAAAACTGTTTTTT
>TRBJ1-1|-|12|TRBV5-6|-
CASSLAVSRAFF
TGTGCCAGCAGCTTGGCCGTTTCTAGAGCTTTCTTT
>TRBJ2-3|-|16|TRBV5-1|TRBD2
CASSTGLVYGTDTQYF
TGCGCCAGCAGTACGGGACTAGTGTATGGTACAGATACGCAGTATTTT
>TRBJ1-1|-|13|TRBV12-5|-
CASGRQEFSEAFF
TGTGCTAGTGGCCGACAGGAGTTTTCTGAAGCTTTCTTT
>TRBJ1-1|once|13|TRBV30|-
CAWTETGGTEAFF
TGTGCCTGGACCGAGACGGGGGGCACTGAAGCTTTCTTT
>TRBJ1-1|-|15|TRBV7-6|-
CASSRVWDKNTEAFF
TGTGCCAGCAGCCGGGTTTGGGACAAGAACACTGAAGCTTTCTTT
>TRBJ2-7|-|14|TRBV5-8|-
CASSLFQGTYEQYF
TGTGCCAGCAGCTTATTTCAGGGGACCTACGAGCAGTACTTC
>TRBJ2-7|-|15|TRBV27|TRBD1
CASSRIRDRFYEQYF
TGTGCCAGCAGTAGGATCCGGGACAGGTTTTACGAGCAGTACTTC
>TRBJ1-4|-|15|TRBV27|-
CASSGYLRGNEKLFF
TGTGCCAGCAGTGGTTATCTAAGGGGGAATGAAAAACTGTTTTTT
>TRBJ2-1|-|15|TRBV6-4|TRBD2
CATSGVASGGGQQFF
TGTGCCACCTCCGGCGTGGCTAGCGGGGGGGGTCAGCAGTTCTTC
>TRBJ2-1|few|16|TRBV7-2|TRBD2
CASSFAGGRRAHEQFF
TGTGCCAGCAGCTTCGCGGGGGGGCGTCGGGCCCATGAGCAGTTCTTC
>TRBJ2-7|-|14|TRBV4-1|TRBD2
CASSQERGGGEQYF
TGCGCCAGCAGCCAAGAGCGGGGGGGCGGAGAGCAGTACTTC
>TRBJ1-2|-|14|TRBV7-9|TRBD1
CASSSRQGAGGYTF
TGTGCCAGCAGCTCTCGACAGGGAGCGGGTGGCTACACCTTC
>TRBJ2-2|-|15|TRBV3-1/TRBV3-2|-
CASSLPVGSGGELFF
TGTGCCAGCAGCCTCCCTGTCGGGTCGGGCGGGGAGCTGTTTTTT
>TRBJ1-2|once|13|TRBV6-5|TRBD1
CASSWGQNYGYTF
TGTGCCAGCAGTTGGGGACAGAACTATGGCTACACCTTC
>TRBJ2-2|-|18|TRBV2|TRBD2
CASSRGTSGGGRTGELFF
TGTGCCAGCAGCAGAGGGACTAGCGGGGGGGGTAGGACCGGGGAGCTGTTTTTT
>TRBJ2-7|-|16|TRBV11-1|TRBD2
CASSSGGGLLSYEQYF
TGTGCCAGCAGCTCCGGCGGGGGACTCTTATCCTACGAGCAGTACTTC
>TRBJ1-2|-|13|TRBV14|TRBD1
CASSLGQDRGYTF
TGTGCCAGCAGCCTAGGACAGGATCGAGGCTACACCTTC
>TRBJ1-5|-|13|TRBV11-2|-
CASSLGRDQPQHF
TGTGCCAGCAGCCTGGGGAGGGATCAGCCCCAGCATTTT
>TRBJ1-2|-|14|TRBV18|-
CASSPGDNGYGYTF
TGTGCCAGCTCACCCGGGGACAACGGCTATGGCTACACCTTC
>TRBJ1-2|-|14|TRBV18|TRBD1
CASSPLQGAYGYTF
TGTGCCAGCTCACCACTACAGGGGGCCTATGGCTACACCTTC
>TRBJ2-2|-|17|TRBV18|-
CASSPIGGQINTGELFF
TGTGCCAGCTCACCAATAGGAGGACAGATAAACACCGGGGAGCTGTTTTTT
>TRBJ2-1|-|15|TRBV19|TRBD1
CASSILGTGDNEQFF
TGTGCCAGTAGTATATTGGGGACAGGCGACAATGAGCAGTTCTTC
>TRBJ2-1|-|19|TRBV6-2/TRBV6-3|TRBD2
CASSTSGTSGPSSYNEQFF
TGTGCCAGCAGTACCTCCGGGACTAGCGGGCCGAGCTCCTACAATGAGCAGTTCTTC
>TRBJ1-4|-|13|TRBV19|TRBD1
CASSWDSNEKLFF
TGTGCCAGTAGTTGGGACAGTAATGAAAAACTGTTTTTT
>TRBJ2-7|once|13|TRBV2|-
CASKGQSSYEQYF
TGTGCCAGCAAAGGACAGAGCTCCTACGAGCAGTACTTC
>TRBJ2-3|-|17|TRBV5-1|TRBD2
CASSLGGGLVGTDTQYF
TGCGCCAGCAGCTTGGGCGGGGGGCTAGTTGGTACAGATACGCAGTATTTT
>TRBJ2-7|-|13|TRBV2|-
CASKAGAVNEQYF
TGTGCCAGCAAGGCGGGGGCCGTTAACGAGCAGTACTTC
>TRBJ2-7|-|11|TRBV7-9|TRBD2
CASRGGREQYF
TGTGCCAGCAGGGGCGGGAGAGAGCAGTACTTC
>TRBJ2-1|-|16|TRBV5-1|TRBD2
CASSLAGLAGTNEQFF
TGCGCCAGCAGCTTGGCCGGACTAGCGGGGACCAATGAGCAGTTCTTC
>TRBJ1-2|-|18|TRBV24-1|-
CATSGGGQKQTGNYGYTF
TGTGCCACCAGTGGTGGTGGCCAGAAGCAAACCGGGAACTATGGCTACACCTTC
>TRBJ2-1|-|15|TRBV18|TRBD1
CASSYTGTGDNEQFF
TGTGCCAGCTCCTACACCGGGACAGGGGACAATGAGCAGTTCTTC
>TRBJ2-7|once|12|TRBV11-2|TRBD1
CASSPQGDEQYF
TGTGCCAGCAGCCCACAGGGGGACGAGCAGTACTTC
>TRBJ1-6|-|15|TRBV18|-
CASSVQGFNNSPLHF
TGTGCCAGCTCAGTACAGGGTTTCAATAATTCACCCCTCCACTTT
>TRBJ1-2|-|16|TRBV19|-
CASSIALQAALYGYTF
TGTGCCAGTAGTATAGCACTACAGGCAGCCCTCTATGGCTACACCTTC
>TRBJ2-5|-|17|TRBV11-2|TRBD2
CASSLGGGGLGQETQYF
TGTGCCAGCAGCTTAGGCGGGGGGGGATTGGGCCAAGAGACCCAGTACTTC
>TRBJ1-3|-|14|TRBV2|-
CASRGGNSGNTIYF
TGTGCCAGCAGGGGGGGGAACTCTGGAAACACCATATATTTT
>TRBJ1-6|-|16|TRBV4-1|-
CASSQQGLKAASPLHF
TGCGCCAGCAGCCAACAGGGGTTGAAGGCAGCTTCACCCCTCCACTTT
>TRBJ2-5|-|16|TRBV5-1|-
CASSLSSAALTKTQYF
TGCGCCAGCAGCTTATCCTCAGCGGCACTCACGAAGACCCAGTACTTC